This T cell receptor beta chain was obtained from a study of blood T cell repertoires in COVID-19. Turning to the study itself: The recovered donors of Cohort 3 showed two negative PCRs, clearance, or symptom resolution. COVID-19 samples from acute and convalescent phases originated in the United States, Italy and Spain. From T cells, B-cell-depleted T cells, or PBMCs came the material, which was cDNA or gDNA.

Sequencing used immunoSEQ multiplex PCR; TCRdb keeps in-frame clones, though not all of them. The sample carries 150,000 to 200,000 clones, around 80% recorded once. This clone was counted only a few times. This clonotype was sampled from a woman between 65 and 79 years old in a cohort exposed to, infected with or recovered from COVID-19 (not recorded which). The sample comprised PBMCs or T cells enriched from blood (not recorded which).

The CDR3 loop is CASSEQGVSNQPQHF. The CDR3 DNA follows: TGTGCCAGCAGTGAACAAGGGGTGAGCAATCAGCCCCAGCATTTT. V is TRBV2 and J is TRBJ1-5; D might be TRBD1 (5 bases). The CDR3 is made up of 15 amino acids. CDR1 and CDR2 from the germline V gene are SNHLY and FYNNEI. Trimming removed 2 bases from V and 1 base from J, with 9 bases in between.